Following are 8 T cell receptor beta chains from one sample sequenced in a study of T-cell reconstitution after alpha-beta-depleted transplantation in children (TCRdb year 2016). To prepare the library, PCR was applied. Sequencing instrument: Illumina HiSeq 2500. TCR library preparation used molecular barcoding, with unique molecular identifiers applied to normalize quantification of the TCRbeta repertoire. TCRdb passed the public sequencing reads through fastp at Q25 and MiXCR, retaining productive beta sequences. All rows with the same CDR3 protein become a single entry with the most common DNA and genes. The table for this sample lists hundreds of thousands of distinct CDR3 sequences; around 16% of them were counted only once. Jointly, the top ten make up 0.85% to 1.3% of the sample. The sample was PBMCs from the stem cell graft donor, taken from the stem cell graft. Source of these receptors: a human donor who donated a stem cell graft to a child with acute myeloid leukemia.

In its sample, this clonotype was seen a few times. The CDR3 protein is CASSSSGTGSVEQYF. As DNA, the CDR3 is TGTGCCAGCAGCTCATCCGGGACAGGGTCTGTCGAGCAGTACTTC. V gene TRBV9 combines with J gene TRBJ2-7, with 9 positions matching TRBD1. Germline V gene data show CDR1 as SGDLS and CDR2 as YYNGEE. Germline trimming cut 4 bases from V and 6 bases from J; bases unmatched to any gene: 11. The CDR3 runs 15 residues.

The V gene is TRBV6-5, the J gene TRBJ2-2; either TRBD1 or TRBD2 may supply D (6 bases each). Germline CDR1 MNHEY, CDR2 SVGAGI. The CDR3 is 14 residues long. The V end lost 4 bases, the J end lost 6 bases, and 12 bases lay between the germline ends. The DNA of the CDR3 is TGTGCCAGCAGTTCTCACGGGGGCTCCGGGGAGCTGTTTTTT. It codes for CASSSHGGSGELFF.

CDR3 loop: CASSPPGHLSYEQYV. In DNA, the CDR3 is TGTGCCAGCAGTCCGCCGGGACATCTTTCCTACGAGCAGTACGTC. The chain is built from TRBV6-5 and TRBJ2-7; D may be TRBD1 (6 bases). The CDR3 loop spans 15 amino acids. Trimming left V 5 bases short and J 1 base short, with 15 bases between. CDR1 MNHEY and CDR2 SVGAGI come from the germline V gene.

This clonotype appeared many times. The rearrangement joins TRBV20-1 to TRBJ2-3, with TRBD2 as a possible D gene (7 bases). With 0 bases removed from V and 2 bases from J, the gap between germline ends came to 24 bases. The V gene's germline CDR1 is DFQATT and CDR2 SNEGSKA (reference sequence). There are 19 residues in the CDR3. CDR3 loop: CSARDLGIRGAGNTDTQYF. The CDR3, as DNA: TGCAGTGCTAGAGATCTCGGTATCCGGGGGGCAGGAAACACAGATACGCAGTATTTT.

This clonotype was seen only a few times. This rearrangement joins TRBV6-1 to TRBJ2-3; 7 bases are a match to TRBD1. The germline V gene encodes CDR1 MNHNS and CDR2 SASEGT. The CDR3 covers 15 residues. V gave up 1 base and J gave up 5 bases; unmatched junction bases: 6. The CDR3 DNA reads as TGTGCCAGCAGTGAAGGACAGGGAGTTGTAGATACGCAGTATTTT. It specifies CASSEGQGVVDTQYF.

This clonotype occurred many times. J is TRBJ2-1 and V is TRBV29-1; TRBD2 matches 9 bases. The CDR3 contains 13 residues. Trimming cost V 5 bases and J 7 bases; bases outside gene matches: 6. Germline CDR1 reads SQVTM; CDR2 reads ANQGSEA. CDR3 region: CSVLAGSGNEQFF. CDR3 DNA: TGCAGCGTTCTAGCGGGGAGTGGAAATGAGCAGTTCTTC.

This clonotype was seen just once. Mismatch with germline at one junction end may stem from a read error. The J gene is TRBJ2-7, the V gene TRBV10-3; D gene unclear. This CDR3 spans 11 amino acids. Per germline, CDR1 ENHRY and CDR2 SYGVKD. CDR3 coding DNA: TGTGCCAACAGTGACACATACGAGCAGTACTTC. This translates into CANSDTYEQYF.

This chain connects TRBV7-2 to TRBJ2-3, with D possibly matching TRBD1 (6 bases). The CDR3 sequence is 16 residues long. The V gene's germline CDR1 is SGHTA and CDR2 FQGNSA. Trimming took off 5 bases at V and 4 bases at J, with 19 bases between the two ends. As DNA, the CDR3 is TGTGCCAGCAGCCAAGTCGTCAGTGGGGGCGCAGATACGCAGTATTTT. Its protein is CASSQVVSGGADTQYF.